This is a list of T cell receptor beta chains from one sample in a study of T cell repertoires in cytomegalovirus infection. TCRdb reprocessed the reads with MiXCR, giving one entry per CDR3 protein. Of over 120,000 distinct CDR3 sequences listed, around 32% are singletons. The antigens these receptors bind are not known. Sequenced here: CD8+ T cells from cultured PBMCs, sampled from culture after CMV antigen stimulation. These receptors were collected from a human donor in good health (CMV status not recorded). Some clones in this sample may be carry-over from other donors' samples. Each CDR3 is given with its conserved first and last residue. A D gene is named only where the DNA matches it firmly. Size is stated for part of the rows, as once, few or many counts, or as a class when the clone is expanded.

V gene	clone size	D gene	J gene	CDR3 DNA	CDR3 protein
TRBV7-2	many	TRBD2	TRBJ2-1	TGTGCCAGCAGCTTCAGCGGGGGCGGGAATGAGCAGTTCTTC	CASSFSGGGNEQFF
TRBV6-1	few	.	TRBJ1-6	TGTGCCAGCAGTGAATGGGAACAGCTTAATTCACCCCTCCACTTT	CASSEWEQLNSPLHF
TRBV11-2	many	.	TRBJ1-2	TGTGCCAGCAGCTTAGATCAGAGGGGCTATGGCTACACCTTC	CASSLDQRGYGYTF
TRBV4-1	.	TRBD2	TRBJ2-7	TGCGCCAGCAGCCCTTCTCGACTAGCGGGGGGCGAGCAGTACTTC	CASSPSRLAGGEQYF
TRBV2	.	.	TRBJ2-3	TGTGCCAGCAGTGAAGACGGTACAGATACGCAGTATTTT	CASSEDGTDTQYF
TRBV7-8	many	.	TRBJ2-5	TGTGCCCAGACAGCGTGGGCGGATCAAGAGACCCAGTACTTC	CAQTAWADQETQYF
TRBV12-3/TRBV12-4	.	TRBD2	TRBJ2-2	TGTGCCAGCCTTCTAGCGGCGAACACCGGGGAGCTGTTTTTT	CASLLAANTGELFF
TRBV3-1	many	.	TRBJ2-7	TGTGCCAGCAGCCCAGACCGCACCTACGAGCAGTACTTC	CASSPDRTYEQYF
TRBV12-3/TRBV12-4	few	.	TRBJ1-3	TGTGCCAGCAGTCCGACGGGAAACACCATATATTTT	CASSPTGNTIYF
TRBV7-9	.	TRBD1	TRBJ2-7	TGTGCCAGCAGCTTAGTTGGGACAGGCGGTCCCGAGCAGTACTTC	CASSLVGTGGPEQYF
TRBV7-2	.	.	TRBJ1-6	TGTGCCAGCAGGTTGGACGGGGTTTATAATTCACCCCTCCACTTT	CASRLDGVYNSPLHF
TRBV11-2	.	TRBD1	TRBJ2-5	TGTGCCAGCAGCGTGTGGACAGGGGGGCAAGAGACCCAGTACTTC	CASSVWTGGQETQYF